This T cell receptor beta chain was identified during a study of identical twins. This clonotype was counted between two and nine times. Each CDR3 protein gets one entry after TCRdb re-called the 5' RACE reads with MiXCR. The table lists 500,000 or so distinct CDR3 sequences, approximately 22% of them singletons. The CDR3 length is 15 residues. From germline, CDR1 is SGHRS and CDR2 YFSETQ. V was clipped by 3 bases and J by 6 bases; unmatched bases: 12. Among all donors, each was a healthy Caucasian. The sample was also linked to a second study, of T cells expressing NK-cell markers.

Input material: CD4+ T cells sorted from blood. V is TRBV5-1 and J is TRBJ2-7; the match to TRBD1 covers 7 bases. This TCR came from a woman aged 18-29 years in good health. CDR3 in amino acids: CASSWTGQPISEQYF. The CDR3 region has the DNA TGCGCCAGCAGCTGGACGGGACAGCCGATTTCCGAGCAGTACTTC.